This note documents a single T cell receptor (beta chain) sequence. Its antigen is unidentified. This entry comes from a study of T cell repertoires in cytomegalovirus infection. TCRdb reprocessed the reads via MiXCR and lists one record per CDR3 protein. The sample includes 450,000 to 550,000 distinct CDR3 sequences, approximately 40% of them seen just once. Germline assignment: CDR1 SGHDN and CDR2 FVKESK. Trimming took 2 bases from V and 4 from J, leaving 13 bases between them. The CDR3 spans 15 residues. Specimen: cultured PBMCs, collected from culture after CMV antigen stimulation. This TCR derives from a human donor in good health (CMV status not recorded). Some clones in this sample may be carry-over from other donors' samples. The V and J genes are TRBV14 and TRBJ2-3; D may be TRBD2 (5 bases). CDR3 loop: CASSQLTAEADTQYF. The CDR3 region has the DNA TGTGCCAGCAGCCAACTTACAGCGGAGGCAGATACGCAGTATTTT.